Listed here are 9 T cell receptor beta chains from one sample, sequenced in a study of CD8 T cells in ankylosing spondylitis. Study results and caveats: There was a TCR beta motif, made of several highly homologous variants, that appeared characteristic of ankylosing spondylitis blood.

TCRdb processed the 5' RACE reads anew with MiXCR; each CDR3 protein has one entry. The sample records around 540,000 distinct CDR3 sequences, roughly 13% being singletons. These TCRs are of unknown antigen specificity. Sequenced input: blood, either unsorted or a sorted T cell fraction (not recorded which). These receptors all stem from a male donor with ankylosing spondylitis.

V is TRBV7-6 and J is TRBJ1-1; TRBD1 might be the D (5 bases). Germline-derived CDR1 and CDR2 are SGHVS and FNYEAQ. The CDR3 has 14 amino acids. Trimming left V 1 base short and J 4 bases short, with 10 bases between. The CDR3 DNA sequence: TGTGCCAGCAGCTTAGTACAGGTTGGCACTGAAGCTTTCTTT. It translates to CASSLVQVGTEAFF.

DNA for the CDR3: TGCGCCAGTACCGGCCTTACTCAGGGCGAGCAGTACTTC. Residues: CASTGLTQGEQYF. J is TRBJ2-7 and V is TRBV5-1; D might be TRBD1 (5 bases). V was shortened by 8 bases and J by 6 bases, with 18 bases between the two germline ends. Per germline, CDR1 SGHRS and CDR2 YFSETQ. The CDR3 length is 13 residues.

This clonotype has a count of ten or more. Compared with germline, one end of the junction differs, possibly owing to a read error. The V gene is TRBV27, the J gene TRBJ1-4, with unresolved D. The CDR3 is 13 amino acids. Per germline, CDR1 MNHEY and CDR2 SMNVEV (reference sequence). The CDR3: CASSFAGNGKLFF. The CDR3 DNA sequence: TGTGCCAGCAGTTTTGCCGGGAATGGAAAACTGTTTTTT.

This clonotype turned up a few times. The V call is TRBV3-1, the J call TRBJ2-1; 7 bases agree with TRBD1. The CDR3 consists of 15 residues. The J segment lost 4 bases and the V segment lost 2 bases, leaving 5 bases of the junction unmatched. Germline lookup yields CDR1 LGHDT and CDR2 YNNKEL (reference sequence). DNA for the CDR3: TGTGCCAGCAGCCAAACGCAGGACAGGTACAATGAGCAGTTCTTC. This gives the protein CASSQTQDRYNEQFF.

The rearrangement links TRBV20-1 to TRBJ2-5; TRBD1 aligns across 8 bases. Germline V CDR1 and CDR2: DFQATT, SNEGSKA (reference sequence). The CDR3 runs 12 residues. J lost 4 bases, V lost 5 bases, and 3 bases had no gene match. The CDR3 DNA follows: TGCAGTGCTTTTACAGGGGGAGAGACCCAGTACTTC. Encoded protein: CSAFTGGETQYF.

CDR3 residues: CASSPNSGSIDTQYF. The CDR3 coding sequence is TGTGCCAGCAGCCCTAATAGCGGGAGTATAGATACGCAGTATTTT. The chain is built from TRBV12-3 or TRBV12-4 and TRBJ2-3, with TRBD2 identical over 9 bases. The CDR3 is made up of 15 amino acids. Trimming at V came to 6 bases and at J to 5 bases, leaving 9 bases not matched to a gene.

The J gene is TRBJ2-3, the V gene TRBV29-1, with D unresolved. The CDR3 is 12 amino acids. Germline assignment: CDR1 SQVTM and CDR2 ANQGSEA. The germline V and J ends were trimmed by 3 bases and 5 bases, with 9 bases remaining between them. CDR3 coding DNA: TGCAGCGTTGATGTGGGATTAGATACGCAGTATTTT. Protein sequence: CSVDVGLDTQYF.

This clonotype was detected only a few times. For the CDR3, the DNA is TGTGCCAGTAGACCGGGACAGGGTTCGTTGAACACTGAAGCTTTCTTT. Translating gives CASRPGQGSLNTEAFF. The chain recombines TRBV19 with TRBJ1-1; 9 bases line up with TRBD1. Per germline, CDR1 LNHDA and CDR2 SQIVND (reference sequence). CDR3 size: 16 residues. J gave up 0 bases and V 6 bases, and 8 bases lay outside the gene matches.

The chain is built from TRBV7-9 and TRBJ1-1; D is undetermined. V was cut by 4 bases and J by 3 bases, with 18 bases left in between. CDR3 length: 16 residues. The germline CDR1 and CDR2 sequences are SEHNR and FQNEAQ (reference sequence). The CDR3 sequence is CASSSGRAVWDTEAFF. CDR3 coding DNA: TGTGCCAGCAGCTCTGGACGGGCCGTGTGGGACACTGAAGCTTTCTTT.